This T cell receptor (beta chain) was recorded in a study of cytomegalovirus exposure and HLA in healthy donors. Overall study: An early data release held tens of millions of unique TCRs from HLA-typed donors. Study results and caveats: There were 150 to 200 TCR beta chains listed as cytomegalovirus-associated. Only CMV serostatus was available as immune exposure information.

The V gene's germline CDR1 is SGHRS and CDR2 YFSETQ. The CDR3 consists of 17 residues. V lost 4 bases to trimming and J lost 9 bases, with 23 bases between them. Researchers ran the PCR with 60 Vbeta and 13 Jbeta primers. TCRdb's table, derived via immunoSEQ multiplex PCR, lists solely in-frame clones and lacks some. The sample holds roughly 100,000 clones. Note on this clone: Its target is unknown.

This chain uses TRBV5-1 with TRBJ1-6; D is unresolved. The receptor was derived from a woman younger than 45 in good health and CMV-seronegative. Specimen: PBMCs. The CDR3, as DNA: TGCGCCAGCAGCACCATGGGTGGCCCGGGGTCAGGTTCACCCCTCCACTTT. Its protein is CASSTMGGPGSGSPLHF.